This entry lists 27 T cell receptor beta chains sequenced from one sample in a study of blood T cells in healthy people across ages. Combining a sample-barcoded 5' primer with a J-beta primer mix, a second PCR ran for about 7 to 11 cycles. TCRdb re-derived calls from the 5' RACE reads in MiXCR, one entry per CDR3 protein. Of 600,000 to 1,000,000 distinct CDR3 sequences detected, roughly 64% appear once; the ten largest clones hold around 22%. The sequenced sample was blood. These receptors originate from a man under 40 in good health.

This clonotype was counted only a few times. The chain uses TRBV6-1 and TRBJ2-4; 10 nucleotides agree with TRBD2. V was pared by 6 bases and J by 4 bases, with 0 bases of the junction left unmatched. This CDR3 is built from 13 residues. Germline V lookup: CDR1 MNHNS, CDR2 SASEGT. The CDR3: CASRTSGKNIQYF. The CDR3 nucleotides read TGTGCCAGCAGGACTAGCGGGAAAAACATTCAGTACTTC.

This clonotype was picked up a small number of times. This chain joins TRBV12-3 or TRBV12-4 and TRBJ2-1, with 8 positions matching TRBD2. The junction had 8 bases not matched to a gene; V was cut back by 6 bases and J by 4 bases. CDR3 length: 15 residues. CDR3 sequence: CASRPGLAGYNEQFF. The CDR3 DNA reads TGTGCCAGCAGACCCGGACTAGCTGGTTACAATGAGCAGTTCTTC.

This clonotype has more than one count but fewer than ten. The rearrangement joins TRBV12-3 or TRBV12-4 to TRBJ2-7; 7 positions agree with TRBD2. Trimming took 8 bases from V and 0 from J; bases not matched to a gene: 7. The CDR3 runs to 14 residues. The CDR3, as DNA: TGTGCCAGCGCGCTGGGGGGGAGCTCCTACGAGCAGTACTTC. This encodes CASALGGSSYEQYF.

This sequence joins TRBV5-1 and TRBJ2-3; weak D call: TRBD2 (6 bases). CDR3 length: 17 amino acids. V was trimmed by 0 bases and J by 0 bases, leaving 14 bases between them. Germline V lookup: CDR1 SGHRS, CDR2 YFSETQ. This chain's CDR3 is CASSLGVARGSTDTQYF. The CDR3 DNA reads TGCGCCAGCAGCTTGGGAGTGGCGCGGGGAAGCACAGATACGCAGTATTTT.

V gene TRBV29-1 combines with J gene TRBJ1-1, with D uncertain. The CDR3 is 10 amino acids. Per germline, CDR1 SQVTM and CDR2 ANQGSEA. Trimming left V 7 bases short and J 7 bases short, with 10 bases between. Written as DNA, the CDR3 is TGCAGCGCTCGAGACGGTGAAGCTTTCTTT. Its protein is CSARDGEAFF.

This clonotype has ten or more counts. The rearrangement links TRBV20-1 to TRBJ2-7; 7 bases agree with TRBD1. V lost 6 bases, J lost 0 bases, and 2 bases stayed unmatched. The CDR3 sequence is 12 residues long. Germline V CDR1 and CDR2: DFQATT, SNEGSKA (reference sequence). The CDR3 region has the DNA TGCAGTGCGGGGGACAGCTCCTACGAGCAGTACTTC. Its protein product is CSAGDSSYEQYF.

V is TRBV3-1 and J is TRBJ1-2, with D perhaps TRBD1 (6 bases). Trimming took off 4 bases at V and 8 bases at J, with 17 bases between the two ends. CDR1 and CDR2 (germline): LGHDT, YNNKEL (reference sequence). This CDR3 spans 14 amino acids. The CDR3 DNA reads TGTGCCAGCAGCCTCGCAGGGGTCGGTGGCGGCTACACCTTC. This sequence encodes CASSLAGVGGGYTF.

V usage is TRBV4-3 and J usage is TRBJ2-6, with a weak D call TRBD1 (6 bases). The CDR3 sequence is 16 residues long. CDR1 and CDR2 from the germline V gene are LGHNA and YSLEER. V was shortened by 0 bases and J by 4 bases, with 10 bases between the two germline ends. The CDR3 spells CASSQERGYGANVLTF. DNA of the CDR3: TGCGCCAGCAGCCAAGAAAGGGGGTACGGGGCCAACGTCCTGACTTTC.

The genes are TRBV10-3 and TRBJ1-2; TRBD1 is a possible D gene (6 bases). This CDR3 spans 13 amino acids. From germline, CDR1 is ENHRY and CDR2 SYGVKD. CDR3 DNA: TGTACCGGCAGAGGGGACATAAACTATGGCTACACCTTC. Its translation is CTGRGDINYGYTF.

CDR3 sequence (DNA): TGCAGTGCTAGAGGGGTGACAGCCAAGGCTGGCTACACCTTC. This translates into CSARGVTAKAGYTF. The chain carries TRBV20-1 and TRBJ1-2, with a weak D call TRBD1 (5 bases). Germline CDR1 and CDR2: DFQATT and SNEGSKA (reference sequence). The CDR3 covers 14 residues. The V end was cut by 1 base, the J end by 7 bases, with 16 bases between.

The chain couples TRBV30 to TRBJ2-1; perhaps TRBD2 as D (6 bases). Trimming took off 0 bases at V and 8 bases at J, with 14 bases between the two ends. CDR1 is GTSNPN, CDR2 SVGIG, per germline (reference sequence). The CDR3 covers 14 residues. CDR3 loop: CAWSVGGNSDEQFF. In nucleotides, the CDR3 is TGTGCCTGGAGTGTGGGCGGGAATAGCGATGAGCAGTTCTTC.

V gene TRBV14 combines with J gene TRBJ2-7, with D possibly being TRBD1 (6 bases). Germline-derived CDR1 and CDR2 are SGHDN and FVKESK. The CDR3 has 15 amino acids. With 4 bases removed from V and 2 bases from J, the gap between germline ends came to 15 bases. CDR3 amino acids: CASSLWTAGTYEQYF. In nucleotides, the CDR3 is TGTGCCAGCAGCCTGTGGACAGCCGGAACCTACGAGCAGTACTTC.

CDR3 in amino acids: CASSSRENNEQYF. DNA for the CDR3: TGTGCCAGCAGCTCACGCGAAAACAATGAGCAGTACTTC. J is TRBJ2-7 and V is TRBV7-9; D is ambiguous. The germline V gene encodes CDR1 SEHNR and CDR2 FQNEAQ (reference sequence). The V end was cut by 4 bases, the J end by 7 bases, with 14 bases between. The CDR3 extends over 13 amino acids.

The chain employs TRBV12-3 or TRBV12-4 and TRBJ2-5; 7 nucleotides match TRBD1. The length of the CDR3 is 14 residues. After removal of 3 bases from V and 1 base from J, the junction contained 2 bases not matched to a gene. The CDR3 bases are TGTGCCAGCAGTTTGTGGGACAGCCAAGAGACCCAGTACTTC. It encodes CASSLWDSQETQYF.

The chain has TRBV5-1 and TRBJ2-7, with 8 positions matching TRBD1. Near its end, the DNA agrees better with TRBJ2-5, so the J call may be wrong. The germline CDR1 and CDR2 sequences are SGHRS and YFSETQ. This CDR3 region has 15 residues. The CDR3 loop is CASSQGARGVETQYF. The CDR3, as DNA: TGCGCCAGCAGCCAGGGGGCGCGGGGAGTAGAGACCCAGTACTTC.

This sequence joins TRBV7-2 and TRBJ2-1; 7 nucleotides agree with TRBD2. The CDR3 covers 15 residues. J lost 2 bases, V lost 4 bases, and 5 bases had no gene match. The germline V gene encodes CDR1 SGHTA and CDR2 FQGNSA. The CDR3 is CASSWGGEPYNEQFF. CDR3 nucleotide sequence: TGTGCCAGCAGCTGGGGGGGTGAACCCTACAATGAGCAGTTCTTC.

This chain's CDR3 is CASSLTLSSYNEQFF. The CDR3 bases are TGTGCCAGCAGTTTAACGTTGAGCTCCTACAATGAGCAGTTCTTC. This chain joins TRBV12-3 or TRBV12-4 and TRBJ2-1; D remains unclear. The CDR3 is 15 residues long. V gave up 2 bases and J gave up 0 bases, with 8 bases separating them.

CDR3 amino acids: CASKSGTGANVLTF. CDR3 sequence (DNA): TGTGCCAGCAAATCAGGGACCGGGGCCAACGTCCTGACTTTC. The rearrangement links TRBV27 to TRBJ2-6; possibly TRBD1 or TRBD2 for D (5 bases each). The V end was cut by 7 bases, the J end by 4 bases, with 11 bases between. Germline CDR1 reads MNHEY; CDR2 reads SMNVEV (reference sequence). The CDR3 loop spans 14 amino acids. The whole variable domain, filled in from reference TRBV27 and TRBJ2-6, reads EAQVTQNPRYLITVTGKKLTVTCSQNMNHEYMSWYRQDPGLGLRQIYYSMNVEVTDKGDVPEGYKVSRKEKRNFPLILESPSPNQTSLYFCASKSGTGANVLTFGAGSRLTVL.

The rearrangement uses TRBV3-1 and TRBJ1-2, with TRBD1 matching 8 bases. This CDR3 is built from 17 residues. Germline V gene data show CDR1 as LGHDT and CDR2 as YNNKEL (reference sequence). The V segment lost 0 bases and the J segment 5 bases; nucleotides outside the gene matches: 11. The CDR3, as DNA: TGTGCCAGCAGCCAAGATTTTGTGCAGGGGGCAGTTTATGGCTACACCTTC. It translates to CASSQDFVQGAVYGYTF.

This clonotype has only a few counts. The rearrangement links TRBV7-2 to TRBJ1-5, with TRBD1 identical over 7 bases. The trim removed 5 bases at V and 6 bases at J, leaving 4 bases unmatched. Germline CDR1 reads SGHTA; CDR2 reads FQGNSA. This CDR3 contains 13 residues. The CDR3 nucleotides read TGTGCCAGCAGCCCCGGACAGGTTCAGCCCCAGCATTTT. This sequence encodes CASSPGQVQPQHF.

The chain links TRBV4-2 to TRBJ2-5, with 8 bases that match TRBD2. The trim removed 3 bases at V and 2 bases at J, leaving 5 bases unmatched. Germline loops: CDR1 LGHNA, CDR2 YNFKEQ. The length of the CDR3 is 15 residues. For the CDR3, the DNA is TGTGCCAGCAGCCAGCTACTAGCGGCACAAGAGACCCAGTACTTC. Its translation: CASSQLLAAQETQYF.

The chain uses TRBV12-3 or TRBV12-4 and TRBJ2-7; 7 bases fit TRBD2. The CDR3 is 15 amino acids. After removal of 6 bases from V and 3 bases from J, the junction contained 11 bases not matched to a gene. Written as DNA, the CDR3 is TGTGCCAGCAGAATAGTGGGCGGGAGTGGCTACGAGCAGTACTTC. This encodes CASRIVGGSGYEQYF.

This clonotype was observed a few times. The chain couples TRBV20-1 to TRBJ2-7; D is perhaps TRBD1 (6 bases). V lost 4 bases and J 3 bases, leaving 13 bases between the germline ends. Germline values: CDR1 DFQATT, CDR2 SNEGSKA (reference sequence). The CDR3 runs 13 residues. The CDR3 DNA sequence: TGCAGTGCTAAAGGGGACACAAACTACGAGCAGTACTTC. It yields the protein CSAKGDTNYEQYF.

There are a few counts of this clonotype. The chain uses TRBV6-4 and TRBJ1-1, with D perhaps matching TRBD1 (5 bases). The CDR3 runs 13 residues. Germline-derived CDR1 and CDR2 are MRHNA and SNTAGT. V dropped 9 bases and J dropped 5 bases, with 16 bases sitting between them. CDR3 loop: CASSQGSGTEAFF. CDR3 sequence (DNA): TGTGCCAGTTCTCAGGGTTCTGGAACTGAAGCTTTCTTT.

The genes are TRBV12-3 or TRBV12-4 and TRBJ2-1, with D perhaps TRBD1 (6 bases). This CDR3 has 19 amino acids. The V and J ends lost 3 bases and 5 bases respectively, with 26 bases between them. The CDR3 DNA reads as TGTGCCAGCAGTTTGGACAGTATGTCCCCTATTTCGAGTAACAATGAGCAGTTCTTC. Protein: CASSLDSMSPISSNNEQFF.

The chain carries TRBV29-1 and TRBJ2-7; 9 nucleotides line up with TRBD2. The J segment lost 12 bases and the V segment lost 7 bases, leaving 19 bases of the junction unmatched. The CDR3 has 14 amino acids. Germline V gene data show CDR1 as SQVTM and CDR2 as ANQGSEA. Here the CDR3 DNA reads TGCAGCGCGAGAGGGACTAGCTCTTCGGAGACCCGGTACTTC. Its protein is CSARGTSSSETRYF.

The chain uses TRBV4-2 and TRBJ2-5; 14 bases are a match to TRBD2. CDR1 and CDR2 (germline): LGHNA, YNFKEQ. The CDR3 totals 17 residues. Germline trimming cut 1 base from V and 5 bases from J; bases unmatched to any gene: 6. CDR3 amino acids: CASSQGSWTSGRETQYF. For the CDR3, the DNA is TGTGCCAGCAGCCAAGGGAGTTGGACTAGCGGGAGGGAGACCCAGTACTTC.